This TCR beta chain was obtained from a study of shared clonotypes between healthy human individuals. Study as a whole: A donor's plate count was three for CD4 naive and three for CD4 memory; CD8 naive had two and CD8 memory one. Findings and caveats of the study: Non-shared clonotypes showed lower generation probabilities than clonotypes common to all four donors.

Regarding this clone: Its antigen is not known.

Trimming removed 6 bases from V and 9 bases from J; junction bases left unmatched: 5. CDR1 SQVTM and CDR2 ANQGSEA come from the germline V gene. The CDR3 has 13 amino acids. Deep was the level used in running the assay. Replicate sorted-subset PCRs were loaded with around 220 ng DNA, tens of thousands of T cell genomes. The table came from immunoSEQ multiplex PCR; TCRdb's copy has only in-frame clones and leaves some out. This sample yields roughly 2 million clones, of which 90% to 95% are seen a single time; 0.13% belongs to the top ten. This clonotype originated in a man between 18 and 35 years old in good health. The chain uses TRBV29-1 and TRBJ2-2; 12 nucleotides line up with TRBD2. The specimen sequenced was naive CD4+ T cells sorted from blood. Subset denoted: CD45RA+ positively selected. CDR3 nucleotide sequence: TGCAGCGTCGGGACTAGCGGGTTTCGGGAGCTGTTTTTT. It specifies CSVGTSGFRELFF.